Included here is one T cell receptor (beta chain) sequence, with context. Profiled with immunoSEQ multiplex PCR; TCRdb holds only in-frame clones, not every one. The profile shows 25,000 or so clones, about 83% of them singletons. The data are from a study of blood T cell repertoires in COVID-19. The CDR3 runs 15 residues. The V gene lost 7 bases and the J gene lost 3 bases, with 18 bases spanning the gap. Germline CDR1 and CDR2: SGDLS and YYNGEE. The sample consisted of peripheral blood. V gene TRBV9 combines with J gene TRBJ2-3; D unresolved. The TCR comes from a man aged 65 to 85 with acute or convalescent COVID-19. CDR3 nucleotides: TGTGCCAGCGGGCCTTTGTCGGATAGTACAGATACGCAGTATTTT. Protein product: CASGPLSDSTDTQYF.